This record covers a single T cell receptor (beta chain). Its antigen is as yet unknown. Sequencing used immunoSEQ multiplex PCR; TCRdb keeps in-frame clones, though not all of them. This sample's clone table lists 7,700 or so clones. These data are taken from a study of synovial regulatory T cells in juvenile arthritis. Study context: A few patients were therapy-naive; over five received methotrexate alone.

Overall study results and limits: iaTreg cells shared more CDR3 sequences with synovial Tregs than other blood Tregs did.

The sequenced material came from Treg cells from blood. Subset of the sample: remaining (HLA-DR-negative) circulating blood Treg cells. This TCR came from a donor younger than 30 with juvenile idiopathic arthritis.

The CDR3 region is CASSFSVNTEAFF. The V and J genes are TRBV7-9 and TRBJ1-1. The V gene's germline CDR1 is SEHNR and CDR2 FQNEAQ (reference sequence). This CDR3 comprises 13 residues. DNA was not recorded. The whole variable domain, filled in from reference TRBV7-9 and TRBJ1-1, reads DTGVSQNPRHKITKRGQNVTFRCDPISEHNRLYWYRQTLGQGPEFLTYFQNEAQLEKSRLLSDRFSAERPKGSFSTLEIQRTEQGDSAMYLCASSFSVNTEAFFGQGTRLTVV.